A single sample is the source of the 17 T cell receptor beta chains below, sequenced in a study of monozygotic twins with inflammatory bowel disease (dated by TCRdb to about 2019). Library preparation employed 5' RACE. The sequencing machine was an Illumina HiSeq 2500. TCRdb reprocessed the reads, and each CDR3 protein sequence is entered once, without DNA. The table for this sample lists about 440,000 distinct CDR3 sequences. The top ten constitute 2.4% of the sample. Sequences were obtained from blood. The receptors were gathered from a human donor with ulcerative colitis or Crohn's disease, or a healthy co-twin of an affected twin (not recorded which).

This chain joins TRBV5-1 and TRBJ2-1; TCRdb reports TRBD1, a call that lacks DNA to check it against. This CDR3 contains 18 residues. Germline loops: CDR1 SGHRS, CDR2 YFSETQ. CDR3 residues: CASSLLGGGVSSYNEQFF.

The V gene is TRBV12-3 or TRBV12-4, the J gene TRBJ1-2. This CDR3 spans 14 amino acids. The CDR3 is CASSLFGTNYGYTF.

The gene calls are TRBV7-2 and TRBJ2-5. The germline V gene encodes CDR1 SGHTA and CDR2 FQGNSA. CDR3 length: 13 amino acids. The CDR3 spells CASSLLGQETQYF.

The rearrangement joins TRBV7-2 to TRBJ2-7; TCRdb picks TRBD2, but there is no DNA to check that call. The CDR3 covers 14 residues. Germline-derived CDR1 and CDR2 are SGHTA and FQGNSA. CDR3 loop: CASSFGTSSYEQYF. Supplemented by reference TRBV7-2 and TRBJ2-7, the full variable domain reads GAGVSQSPSNKVTEKGKDVELRCDPISGHTALYWYRQSLGQGLEFLIYFQGNSAPDKSGLPSDRFSAERTGGSVSTLTIQRTQQEDSAVYLCASSFGTSSYEQYFGPGTRLTVT.

V gene TRBV4-3 combines with J gene TRBJ2-1; no DNA is available, so the TRBD1 call from TCRdb remains unchecked. The CDR3 runs 14 residues. Germline V lookup: CDR1 LGHNA, CDR2 YSLEER. CDR3 amino acids: CASSRDSSYNEQFF.

The V gene is TRBV19, the J gene TRBJ2-4; TCRdb's assignment of TRBD2 cannot be checked, as there is no DNA. The germline V gene has CDR1 LNHDA and CDR2 SQIVND (reference sequence). The CDR3 spans 16 residues. This CDR3 is CASSIGRSLAKNIQYF.

V and J are TRBV6-1 and TRBJ1-1. Germline-derived CDR1 and CDR2 are MNHNS and SASEGT. CDR3 length: 11 amino acids. CDR3 in amino acids: CASPEETEAFF.

The gene calls are TRBV18 and TRBJ1-2; TCRdb indicates TRBD1, and absent DNA this call remains unverified. This CDR3 spans 13 amino acids. Germline CDR1 and CDR2: KGHSH and LQKENI. CDR3 region: CASSPDRAYGYTF.

The V gene is TRBV7-9, the J gene TRBJ2-1; the D gene TCRdb calls, TRBD2, cannot be checked with no DNA. CDR3 length equals 16 residues. CDR1 SEHNR and CDR2 FQNEAQ come from the germline V gene (reference sequence). The CDR3 here is CASSALLAGAHNEQFF.

The CDR3 reads CAWSRTGTGIGGYTF. V is TRBV30 and J is TRBJ1-2; TCRdb's assignment of TRBD1 cannot be checked, as there is no DNA. Germline loops: CDR1 GTSNPN, CDR2 SVGIG (reference sequence). The CDR3 runs 15 residues.

The chain has TRBV6-1 and TRBJ2-1; TCRdb names TRBD2, which stays unverified in the absence of DNA. This CDR3 region has 16 residues. The germline CDR1 and CDR2 sequences are MNHNS and SASEGT. The CDR3 protein is CASSEAQPGLAGEQFF.

The rearrangement joins TRBV5-6 to TRBJ1-1; the D call from TCRdb, TRBD1, cannot be confirmed without DNA. Germline CDR1 SGHDT, CDR2 YYEEEE. The CDR3 sequence is 17 residues long. The CDR3 loop reads CASSLGNLGQGFGEAFF.

The CDR3 region is CASSLERGVSTGELFF. The chain couples TRBV7-9 to TRBJ2-2; checking the TCRdb D call of TRBD1 is not possible without DNA. The CDR3 runs 16 residues. Germline CDR1 is SEHNR and CDR2 is FQNEAQ (reference sequence).

V is TRBV12-3 or TRBV12-4 and J is TRBJ2-5; TCRdb's D call, TRBD1, is unchecked because there is no DNA. The CDR3 extends over 14 amino acids. CDR3 amino acids: CASRGDSPGETQYF.

The chain is built from TRBV5-1 and TRBJ1-1. Germline CDR1 reads SGHRS; CDR2 reads YFSETQ. The CDR3 is 17 amino acids. CDR3 protein: CASSLGLSSPMNTEAFF.

The chain has TRBV12-3 or TRBV12-4 and TRBJ2-2; the D gene TCRdb calls, TRBD2, cannot be checked with no DNA. There are 17 residues in the CDR3. This CDR3 is CASSPRLAGANTGELFF.

The rearrangement uses TRBV18 and TRBJ1-1; TCRdb selects TRBD1, and the lack of DNA leaves this call unchecked. This CDR3 has 12 amino acids. Germline values: CDR1 KGHSH, CDR2 LQKENI. CDR3 sequence: CAVPGRDTEAFF.